The 17 T cell receptor beta chains below all came from one sample that was sequenced in a study of OX40 agonist ivuxolimab in advanced cancers. Produced via immunoSEQ multiplex PCR; TCRdb's table is partial and in-frame only. The top ten hold about 4.9% of the sample, which has some 30,000 clones, 75% to 95% seen once. Sequenced here: CD4+ or CD8+ T cells sorted from blood, sampled in a trial of the OX40 agonist ivuxolimab. The receptors here all came from an adult with an advanced solid tumor such as melanoma, head and neck, liver or kidney cancer.

This rearrangement joins TRBV10-3 to TRBJ1-2; D gene unclear. V gave up 5 bases and J gave up 7 bases, with 17 bases separating them. The CDR3 extends over 14 amino acids. Looked up from germline, CDR1 is ENHRY and CDR2 is SYGVKD. The CDR3 loop reads CAISNDWLWVGYTF. The CDR3 DNA follows: TGTGCCATCAGTAATGACTGGTTGTGGGTTGGCTACACCTTC.

This chain uses TRBV28 with TRBJ1-1; D unclear. V dropped 4 bases and J dropped 1 base, with 13 bases sitting between them. Looked up from germline, CDR1 is MDHEN and CDR2 is SYDVKM. The CDR3 totals 15 residues. The CDR3, as DNA: TGTGCCAGCAGTTCCCTTGACATGCCGAACACTGAAGCTTTCTTT. It is translated as CASSSLDMPNTEAFF. Complete variable domain (other parts from reference TRBV28 and TRBJ1-1): DVKVTQSSRYLVKRTGEKVFLECVQDMDHENMFWYRQDPGLGLRLIYFSYDVKMKEKGDIPEGYSVSREKKERFSLILESASTNQTSMYLCASSSLDMPNTEAFFGQGTRLTVV.

This chain connects TRBV4-1 to TRBJ1-6; tentative D call: TRBD1 (5 bases). Germline V gene data show CDR1 as MGHRA and CDR2 as YSYEKL. V lost 0 bases, J lost 6 bases, and 12 bases lay in between. The length of the CDR3 is 16 residues. CDR3 protein: CASSQDPGTGNSPLHF. The DNA of the CDR3 is TGCGCCAGCAGCCAAGATCCGGGGACGGGTAATTCACCCCTCCACTTT.

A remark on this clone: Other DNA sequences in this sample translate to the same CDR3. This rearrangement joins TRBV6-5 to TRBJ2-7; unclear D gene. V was cut by 0 bases and J by 1 base, with 4 bases left in between. The CDR3 contains 13 residues. Per germline, CDR1 MNHEY and CDR2 SVGAGI. The CDR3 reads CASSYSESYEQYF. The CDR3 region has the DNA TGTGCCAGCAGTTACTCAGAGTCCTACGAGCAGTACTTC.

By its share, this clone is large. This sequence joins TRBV10-3 and TRBJ1-2; no definite D call. The ends were cut back, 10 bases at V and 8 bases at J, with 32 bases in the middle. Germline CDR1 and CDR2: ENHRY and SYGVKD. CDR3 length: 17 amino acids. The CDR3 loop is CATQEPSRAISVSGYTF. The CDR3 DNA reads TGTGCCACCCAAGAGCCTTCCCGCGCTATAAGTGTCAGCGGCTACACCTTC.

The gene calls are TRBV7-9 and TRBJ2-2, with no clear D. Germline CDR1 is SEHNR and CDR2 is FQNEAQ (reference sequence). The V gene lost 5 bases and the J gene lost 2 bases, with 15 bases spanning the gap. The CDR3 spans 16 residues. The CDR3 sequence is CASSGPLWGNTGELFF. The DNA for the CDR3 is TGTGCCAGCAGCGGGCCCCTTTGGGGTAACACCGGGGAGCTGTTTTTT.

The J gene is TRBJ1-4, the V gene TRBV2; no firm D call. This CDR3 is 10 amino acids long. The germline V gene encodes CDR1 SNHLY and CDR2 FYNNEI. With 2 bases removed from V and 12 bases from J, the gap between germline ends came to 4 bases. Written as DNA, the CDR3 is TGTGCCAGCAGTGAAAGGGAACTGTTTTTT. Protein: CASSERELFF.

The chain is built from TRBV10-2 and TRBJ2-1; D may be TRBD1 (5 bases). V lost 0 bases and J lost 5, with 8 bases in between. Germline V CDR1 and CDR2: WSHSY, SAAADI. The CDR3 consists of 14 residues. As DNA, the CDR3 is TGCGCCAGCAGTGAGTCGAGACAGCACAATGAGCAGTTCTTC. This codes for CASSESRQHNEQFF.

The genes are TRBV7-9 and TRBJ1-2; a weak D match, TRBD1 (5 bases). The CDR3 has 16 amino acids. Trimming took 2 bases from V and 4 from J, leaving 17 bases between them. Looked up from germline, CDR1 is SEHNR and CDR2 is FQNEAQ (reference sequence). The CDR3 nucleotides read TGTGCCAGCAGCTTAACGGTTTCAGGGACGATCTATGGCTACACCTTC. As protein: CASSLTVSGTIYGYTF.

With regard to this clone: In the same sample, other DNA sequences code for this CDR3. The chain links TRBV7-6 to TRBJ2-4; D perhaps matches TRBD2 (6 bases). Germline V gives CDR1 SGHVS, CDR2 FNYEAQ. The ends were cut back, 6 bases at V and 0 bases at J, with 18 bases in the middle. The CDR3 runs 17 residues. The CDR3 nucleotides are TGTGCCAGCAGTTTCTTATCGGGGGATATAGCCAAAAACATTCAGTACTTC. Its translation is CASSFLSGDIAKNIQYF. The entire variable domain, with the rest obtained from reference TRBV7-6 and TRBJ2-4, is as follows: GAGVSQSPRYKVTKRGQDVALRCDPISGHVSLYWYRQALGQGPEFLTYFNYEAQQDKSGLPNDRFSAERPEGSISTLTIQRTEQRDSAMYRCASSFLSGDIAKNIQYFGAGTRLSVL.

The chain couples TRBV9 to TRBJ2-3, with 8 bases aligning to TRBD2. Germline CDR1 SGDLS, CDR2 YYNGEE. This CDR3 spans 15 amino acids. J gave up 3 bases and V 3 bases, and 6 bases lay outside the gene matches. The CDR3: CASSETSVRTDTQYF. The CDR3 DNA is TGTGCCAGCAGCGAGACTAGCGTTAGAACAGATACGCAGTATTTT.

This clone was detected only once. The chain joins TRBV2 to TRBJ2-7; D is possibly TRBD1 (6 bases). Trimming took 6 bases from V and 3 from J, leaving 9 bases between them. From germline, CDR1 is SNHLY and CDR2 FYNNEI. The CDR3 has 12 amino acids. The CDR3 protein is CASSDRNYEQYF. For the CDR3, the DNA is TGTGCCAGCAGCGACAGGAACTACGAGCAGTACTTC.

The chain recombines TRBV4-1 with TRBJ2-5; maybe TRBD1 (6 bases). V dropped 1 base and J dropped 3 bases, with 9 bases sitting between them. This CDR3 contains 14 residues. CDR1 and CDR2 (germline): MGHRA, YSYEKL. CDR3 protein: CASSQVGTKETQYF. For the CDR3, the DNA is TGCGCCAGCAGCCAAGTAGGGACAAAAGAGACCCAGTACTTC.

The V call is TRBV19, the J call TRBJ2-7; D perhaps matches TRBD1 (5 bases). CDR1 is LNHDA and CDR2 is SQIVND in the germline V gene (reference sequence). This CDR3 spans 13 amino acids. The V end lost 7 bases, the J end lost 0 bases, and 10 bases lay between the germline ends. CDR3: CASTPTASYEQYF. The CDR3 coding sequence is TGTGCCAGTACTCCGACAGCCTCCTACGAGCAGTACTTC.

This chain links TRBV27 with TRBJ1-5; the D gene is possibly TRBD1 (5 bases). CDR1 MNHEY and CDR2 SMNVEV come from the germline V gene (reference sequence). Trimming shortened V by 2 bases and J by 4 bases, and 6 bases separated the two germline ends. This CDR3 region has 13 residues. The CDR3 spells CASSLRGNQPQHF. CDR3 nucleotides: TGTGCCAGCAGTTTACGGGGGAATCAGCCCCAGCATTTT.

V usage is TRBV7-3 and J usage is TRBJ2-1, with D unclear. V shed 1 base and J shed 9 bases, with 7 bases lying between them. The CDR3 is 12 amino acids. Per germline, CDR1 SGHTA and CDR2 FQGTGA. The CDR3 DNA is TGTGCCAGCAGCTTAAACGGAGTTGAGCAGTTCTTC. This translates into CASSLNGVEQFF.

The V and J genes are TRBV27 and TRBJ1-2; TRBD1 is a possible D gene (5 bases). The CDR3 spans 15 residues. Germline-derived CDR1 and CDR2 are MNHEY and SMNVEV (reference sequence). Trimming took 4 bases from V and 5 from J, leaving 17 bases between them. The CDR3 nucleotides read TGTGCCAGCAGTTCTGATAGAGGGACCCTTTATGGCTACACCTTC. This codes for CASSSDRGTLYGYTF.